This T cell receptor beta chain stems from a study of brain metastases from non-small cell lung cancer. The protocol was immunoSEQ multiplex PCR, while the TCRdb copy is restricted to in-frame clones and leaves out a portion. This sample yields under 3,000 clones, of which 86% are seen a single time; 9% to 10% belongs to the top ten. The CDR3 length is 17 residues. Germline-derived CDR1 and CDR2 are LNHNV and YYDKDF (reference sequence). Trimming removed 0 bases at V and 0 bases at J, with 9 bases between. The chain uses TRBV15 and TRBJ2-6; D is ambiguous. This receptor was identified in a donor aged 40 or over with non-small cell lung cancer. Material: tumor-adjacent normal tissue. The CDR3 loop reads CATSRDLIASGANVLTF. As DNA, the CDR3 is TGTGCCACCAGCAGAGATTTGATCGCCTCTGGGGCCAACGTCCTGACTTTC.